The 8 T cell receptor beta chains below come from one sample, sequenced in a study of CD8+ T cells in alopecia areata. Sequencing templates came from extracted RNA that was reverse transcribed into cDNA. TCRdb's copy holds only in-frame clones and misses some; the assay was immunoSEQ multiplex PCR. Among under 150,000 clones listed, roughly 56% were seen once. Sample treatment: oral pan-JAK inhibitor, 5-10 mg twice daily. Specimen: CD4+ T cells sorted from blood, collected at week 24, from a patient treated with tofacitinib. The receptors stem from a human donor with alopecia areata.

This clone was picked up one time. The chain joins TRBV5-4 to TRBJ1-2; D may be TRBD1 (5 bases). V shed 4 bases and J shed 5 bases, with 15 bases lying between them. This CDR3 spans 14 amino acids. Germline V lookup: CDR1 SGHNT, CDR2 YYREEE (reference sequence). CDR3 in amino acids: CASSTTGTEYGYTF. The CDR3 DNA sequence: TGTGCCAGCAGCACAACCGGGACTGAGTATGGCTACACCTTC.

The CDR3 DNA follows: TGTGCCAGCAGTTCCGGGCAGGGGAACACTGAAGCTTTCTTT. This codes for CASSSGQGNTEAFF. The rearrangement uses TRBV6-5 and TRBJ1-1; TRBD1 might be the D (5 bases). V lost 4 bases and J lost 1, with 10 bases in between. Germline assignment: CDR1 MNHEY and CDR2 SVGAGI. There are 14 residues in the CDR3.

The chain is built from TRBV29-1 and TRBJ2-5; 7 bases agree with TRBD1. With V trimmed by 4 bases and J by 10 bases, 9 bases remained unmatched. The CDR3 is 12 residues long. Per germline, CDR1 SQVTM and CDR2 ANQGSEA. In DNA form, the CDR3 reads TGCAGCGTTGCAACAGGGGTCCACTTCCAGTACTTC. Translated, it gives CSVATGVHFQYF.

V usage is TRBV6-6 and J usage is TRBJ2-5, with D perhaps TRBD2 (5 bases). The germline V and J ends were trimmed by 0 bases and 0 bases, with 8 bases remaining between them. Per the germline V gene, CDR1 is MNHNY and CDR2 is SVGAGI (reference sequence). The CDR3 extends over 15 amino acids. CDR3 sequence: CASSYSDFYQETQYF. The CDR3 DNA reads as TGTGCCAGCAGTTACTCGGACTTTTACCAAGAGACCCAGTACTTC.

The rearrangement links TRBV30 to TRBJ1-2; 7 bases fit TRBD1. V gave up 2 bases and J gave up 7 bases; unmatched junction bases: 4. The CDR3 is 12 amino acids. The germline V gene has CDR1 GTSNPN and CDR2 SVGIG (reference sequence). Written as DNA, the CDR3 is TGTGCCTGGAGTAAAGGGGGCGCTGGCTACACCTTC. Translated, it gives CAWSKGGAGYTF. Looking up the rest from reference TRBV30 and TRBJ1-2 gives the full variable domain: SQTIHQWPATLVQPVGSPLSLECTVEGTSNPNLYWYRQAAGRGLQLLFYSVGIGQISSEVPQNLSASRPQDRQFILSSKKLLLSDSGFYLCAWSKGGAGYTFGSGTRLTVV.

This clone appeared a few times. The chain joins TRBV19 to TRBJ1-4; 7 bases align to TRBD1. Trimming at V came to 11 bases and at J to 8 bases, leaving 11 bases not matched to a gene. CDR3 length: 13 amino acids. Looked up from germline, CDR1 is LNHDA and CDR2 is SQIVND (reference sequence). The CDR3 sequence is CACQGGAVEKLFF. CDR3 in DNA: TGTGCCTGTCAAGGGGGCGCGGTGGAAAAACTGTTTTTT.

The CDR3 DNA follows: TGTGCCAGCAGTGCTGCCGGGGAGCTGTTTTTT. It is translated as CASSAAGELFF. The genes are TRBV2 and TRBJ2-2; D is ambiguous. Germline lookup yields CDR1 SNHLY and CDR2 FYNNEI. The CDR3 has 11 amino acids. V lost 4 bases, J lost 6 bases, and 3 bases lay in between.

V gene TRBV7-2 combines with J gene TRBJ2-1; TRBD1 aligns across 10 bases. Germline V gene lookup returns CDR1 SGHTA and CDR2 FQGNSA. The CDR3 loop spans 12 amino acids. Germline trimming cut 3 bases from V and 13 bases from J; bases unmatched to any gene: 3. CDR3 amino acids: CASSLTGGIQFF. The CDR3 DNA is TGTGCCAGCAGCTTGACAGGGGGCATCCAGTTCTTC.